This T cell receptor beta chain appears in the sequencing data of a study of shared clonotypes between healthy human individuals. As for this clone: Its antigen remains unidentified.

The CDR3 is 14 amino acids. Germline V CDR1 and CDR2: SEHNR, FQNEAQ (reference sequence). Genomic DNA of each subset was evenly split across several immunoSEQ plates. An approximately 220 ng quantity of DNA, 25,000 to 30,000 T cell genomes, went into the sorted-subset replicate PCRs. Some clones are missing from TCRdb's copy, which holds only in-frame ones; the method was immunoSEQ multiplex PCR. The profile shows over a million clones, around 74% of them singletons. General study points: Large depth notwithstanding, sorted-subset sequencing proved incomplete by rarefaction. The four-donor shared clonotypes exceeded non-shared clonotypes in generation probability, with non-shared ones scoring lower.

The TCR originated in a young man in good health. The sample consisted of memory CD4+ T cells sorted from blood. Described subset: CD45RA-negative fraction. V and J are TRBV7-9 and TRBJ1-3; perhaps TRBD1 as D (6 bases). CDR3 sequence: CATGLSSSGNTIYF. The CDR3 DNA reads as TGTGCTACAGGGTTGAGTTCCTCTGGAAACACCATATATTTT. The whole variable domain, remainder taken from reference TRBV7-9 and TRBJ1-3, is DTGVSQNPRHKITKRGQNVTFRCDPISEHNRLYWYRQTLGQGPEFLTYFQNEAQLEKSRLLSDRFSAERPKGSFSTLEIQRTEQGDSAMYLCATGLSSSGNTIYFGEGSWLTVV.